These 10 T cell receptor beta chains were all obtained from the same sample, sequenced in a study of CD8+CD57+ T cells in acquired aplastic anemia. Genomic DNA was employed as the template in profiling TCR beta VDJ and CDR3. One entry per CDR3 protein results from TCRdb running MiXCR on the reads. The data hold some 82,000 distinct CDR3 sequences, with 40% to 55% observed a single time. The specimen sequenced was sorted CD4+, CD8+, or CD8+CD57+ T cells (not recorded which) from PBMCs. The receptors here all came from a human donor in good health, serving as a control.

In DNA form, the CDR3 reads TGTGCCAGCAGTGAAACGTCTCGGGACGAGCAGTACTTC. Protein product: CASSETSRDEQYF. The chain links TRBV25-1 to TRBJ2-7; D uncertain. CDR1 and CDR2 from the germline V gene are MGHDK and SYGVNS. CDR3 size: 13 residues. Trimming took off 2 bases at V and 5 bases at J, with 10 bases between the two ends.

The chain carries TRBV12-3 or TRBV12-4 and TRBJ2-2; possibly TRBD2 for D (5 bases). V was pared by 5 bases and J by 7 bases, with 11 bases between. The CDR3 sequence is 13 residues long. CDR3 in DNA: TGTGCCAGCAGTGAGCGGTATGACGGGGAGCTGTTTTTT. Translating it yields CASSERYDGELFF.

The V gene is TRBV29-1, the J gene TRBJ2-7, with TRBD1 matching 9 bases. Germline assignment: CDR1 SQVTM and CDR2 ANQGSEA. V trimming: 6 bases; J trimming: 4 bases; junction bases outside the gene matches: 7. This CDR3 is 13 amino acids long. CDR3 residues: CSVGDRGVYEQYF. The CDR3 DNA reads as TGCAGCGTCGGAGACAGGGGGGTATACGAGCAGTACTTC.

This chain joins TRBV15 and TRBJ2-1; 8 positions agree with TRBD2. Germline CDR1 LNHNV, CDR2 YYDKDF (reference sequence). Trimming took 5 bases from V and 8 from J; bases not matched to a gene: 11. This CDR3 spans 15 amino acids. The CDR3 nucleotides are TGTGCCACCAGCTCCGGGGGGGCAGGGGAGGATGAGCAGTTCTTC. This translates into CATSSGGAGEDEQFF. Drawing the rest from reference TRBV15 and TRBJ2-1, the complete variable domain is DAMVIQNPRYQVTQFGKPVTLSCSQTLNHNVMYWYQQKSSQAPKLLFHYYDKDFNNEADTPDNFQSRRPNTSFCFLDIRSPGLGDTAMYLCATSSGGAGEDEQFFGPGTRLTVL.

The CDR3 DNA is TGTGCCACCAGCAGCCCCGGGACAGGGGAGGATGAGCAGTTCTTC. Translation gives CATSSPGTGEDEQFF. This chain uses TRBV15 with TRBJ2-1, with 10 bases fitting TRBD1. The CDR3 covers 15 residues. V shed 3 bases, J shed 8 bases, and the junction held 7 bases outside the gene matches. CDR1 LNHNV and CDR2 YYDKDF come from the germline V gene (reference sequence).

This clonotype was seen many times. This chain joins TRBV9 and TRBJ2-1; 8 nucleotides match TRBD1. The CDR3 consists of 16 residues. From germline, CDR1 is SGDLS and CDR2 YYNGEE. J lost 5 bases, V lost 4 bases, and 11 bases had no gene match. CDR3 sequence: CASSTSGQVLNNEQFF. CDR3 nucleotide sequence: TGTGCCAGCAGCACATCGGGACAGGTACTTAACAATGAGCAGTTCTTC.

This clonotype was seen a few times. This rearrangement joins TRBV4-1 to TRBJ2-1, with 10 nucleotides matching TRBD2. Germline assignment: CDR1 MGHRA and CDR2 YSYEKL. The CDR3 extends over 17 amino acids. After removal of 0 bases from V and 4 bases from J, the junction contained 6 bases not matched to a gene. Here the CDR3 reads CASSQDPAGGVYNEQFF. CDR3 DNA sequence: TGCGCCAGCAGCCAAGACCCAGCGGGAGGGGTATACAATGAGCAGTTCTTC.

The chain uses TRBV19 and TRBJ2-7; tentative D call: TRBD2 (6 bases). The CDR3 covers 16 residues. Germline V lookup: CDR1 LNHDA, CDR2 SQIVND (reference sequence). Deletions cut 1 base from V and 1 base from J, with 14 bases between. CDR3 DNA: TGTGCCAGTAGTATAGTTGGAGGGTCTGATTCCTACGAGCAGTACTTC. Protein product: CASSIVGGSDSYEQYF.

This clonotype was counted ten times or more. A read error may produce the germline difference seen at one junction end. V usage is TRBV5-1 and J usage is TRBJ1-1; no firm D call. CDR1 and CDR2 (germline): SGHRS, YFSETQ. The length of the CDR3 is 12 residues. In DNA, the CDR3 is TGTGCCAGCAGCCCCGGAGGCACTGAAGCTTTCTTT. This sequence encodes CASSPGGTEAFF.

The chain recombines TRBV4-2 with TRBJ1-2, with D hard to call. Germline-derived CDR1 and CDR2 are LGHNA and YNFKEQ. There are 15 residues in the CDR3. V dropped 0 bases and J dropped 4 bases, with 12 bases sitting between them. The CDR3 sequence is CASSQDWSVFYGYTF. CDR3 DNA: TGTGCCAGCAGCCAAGACTGGTCGGTGTTCTATGGCTACACCTTC.